This T cell receptor beta chain comes out of a study of Graves' ophthalmopathy and Graves' hyperthyroidism. Whole-study context: Researchers obtained peripheral blood at initial diagnosis, before any treatment had begun. The study's findings and limits: The model predicted progression of ophthalmopathy with a sensitivity of around 70%, and its specificity was 72% to 80%. A majority of expanded thyroid clonotypes exceeding 0.001 frequency were likewise present in blood.

In this sample, this clonotype turned up many times. As yet, its antigen is unknown. The CDR3 covers 12 residues. Germline CDR1 reads MNHNS; CDR2 reads SASEGT. Trimming shortened V by 10 bases and J by 1 base, and 7 bases separated the two germline ends. RNA transcripts provided the template for amplifying TCR beta CDR3 regions. HTBI-primed first-round RT-PCR preceded second-round multiplex PCR. One entry per CDR3 protein, called by TCRdb with MiXCR from the multiplex PCR reads. The data show over 500,000 distinct CDR3 sequences, 22% seen once. PBMCs were density-gradient isolated from around 10 ml fresh blood.

This chain uses TRBV6-1 with TRBJ2-2; D is possibly TRBD1 (6 bases). The clonotype comes from a woman aged 18-29 years with stable Graves' hyperthyroidism. Some clones in this sample may be carry-over from other donors' samples. The sample taken for sequencing was peripheral blood. CDR3 coding DNA: TGTGCCACGACAGGGAACACCGGGGAGCTGTTTTTT. Protein product: CATTGNTGELFF.